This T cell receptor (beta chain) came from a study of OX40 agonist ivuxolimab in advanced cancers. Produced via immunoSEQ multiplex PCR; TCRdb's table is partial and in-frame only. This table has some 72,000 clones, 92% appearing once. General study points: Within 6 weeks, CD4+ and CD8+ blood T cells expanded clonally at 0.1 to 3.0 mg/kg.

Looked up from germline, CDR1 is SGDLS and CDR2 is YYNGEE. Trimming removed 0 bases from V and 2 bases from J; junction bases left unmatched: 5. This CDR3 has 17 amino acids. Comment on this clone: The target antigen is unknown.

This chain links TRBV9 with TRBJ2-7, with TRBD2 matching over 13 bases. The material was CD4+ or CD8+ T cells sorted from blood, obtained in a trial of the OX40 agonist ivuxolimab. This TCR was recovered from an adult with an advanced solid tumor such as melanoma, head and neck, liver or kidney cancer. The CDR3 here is CASSVGTSGSFPYEQYF. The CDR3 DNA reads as TGTGCCAGCAGCGTAGGGACTAGCGGGAGCTTTCCCTACGAGCAGTACTTC.